The clone carrying this T cell receptor beta chain was detected many times. V was trimmed by 2 bases and J by 3 bases, leaving 13 bases between them. CDR1 and CDR2 (germline): KGHSH, LQKENI. The CDR3 has 15 residues. Amplification yielded TCR beta CDR3 regions, with RNA transcripts as the source. A set of HTBI primers served as the primers for a first-round RT-PCR of the TCR CDR3. MiXCR was run by TCRdb on the multiplex PCR reads, yielding one entry per CDR3 protein. The profile shows about 530,000 distinct CDR3 sequences, more than 15% of them singletons. This sample stems from a study of T cells in Graves' hyperthyroidism and ophthalmopathy.

The sequence was collected from a woman younger than 35 with Graves' ophthalmopathy. The sample comprised blood. The chain is built from TRBV18 and TRBJ1-1; D may be TRBD1 (6 bases). Here the CDR3 reads CASSPFGGGDTEAFF. CDR3 in DNA: TGTGCCAGCTCACCATTCGGCGGGGGCGACACTGAAGCTTTCTTT.